A selection of T cell receptor beta chains follows, all from one sample in a study of blood T cell repertoires in COVID-19. The table came from immunoSEQ multiplex PCR; TCRdb's copy has only in-frame clones and leaves some out. The data show about 180,000 clones, around nine tenths seen once. The sequencing sample was made of peripheral blood. The source of these receptors is a woman between 65 and 79 years old with COVID-19, enrolled during active disease. Each CDR3 is given with its conserved first and last residue. The D gene is left open where the match is weak. Clone size appears in some rows only: once, few, many, or a class for an expanded clone.

-,-,TRBV6-5,TRBJ2-6,CASRRSSGANVLTF,TGTGCCAGCAGGCGAAGCTCTGGGGCCAACGTCCTGACTTTC
-,-,TRBV4-1,TRBJ1-4,CASSRVQGFDEKLFF,TGCGCCAGCAGCAGGGTACAGGGATTTGATGAAAAACTGTTTTTT
-,-,TRBV7-2,TRBJ2-7,CASSLQGLSSYEQYF,TGTGCCAGCAGCTTGCAGGGGCTAAGCTCCTACGAGCAGTACTTC
-,once,TRBV2,TRBJ1-4,CASSTENEKLFF,TGTGCCAGCAGTACGGAGAATGAAAAACTGTTTTTT
-,few,TRBV18,TRBJ1-5,CASSPRVSDQPQHF,TGTGCCAGCTCACCACGTGTATCGGATCAGCCCCAGCATTTT
TRBD2,-,TRBV11-2,TRBJ2-3,CASSLRRGPSGNTDTQYF,TGTGCCAGCAGCTTACGAAGGGGGCCTAGCGGGAACACAGATACGCAGTATTTT
-,few,TRBV25-1,TRBJ1-2,CARHPEGHSYGYTF,TGTGCCAGACACCCCGAGGGACACTCCTATGGCTACACCTTC
-,-,TRBV30,TRBJ2-3,CAWSLPGADTQYF,TGTGCCTGGAGCCTACCCGGTGCAGATACGCAGTATTTT
TRBD2,once,TRBV7-9,TRBJ2-1,CASSPERTSGNEQFF,TGTGCCAGCAGCCCTGAAAGGACTAGCGGGAATGAGCAGTTCTTC
-,-,TRBV2,TRBJ1-5,CASSESQTYSKPQHF,TGTGCCAGCAGTGAATCGCAGACATACAGTAAGCCCCAGCATTTT
-,-,TRBV5-1,TRBJ1-1,CASSVQGLRAEAFF,TGCGCCAGCAGCGTACAGGGTCTTAGGGCTGAAGCTTTCTTT
-,-,TRBV30,TRBJ2-2,CAWSAQGTGELFF,TGTGCCTGGAGTGCCCAGGGCACCGGGGAGCTGTTTTTT
-,-,TRBV18,TRBJ1-5,CASSPEQGNQPQHF,TGTGCCAGCTCACCAGAACAGGGTAATCAGCCCCAGCATTTT
-,-,TRBV6-4,TRBJ2-1,CASSRSAEGYNEQFF,TGTGCCAGCAGTCGGTCGGCGGAGGGGTACAATGAGCAGTTCTTC
-,-,TRBV12-3/TRBV12-4,TRBJ2-7,CASSSRTVYEQYF,TGTGCCAGCAGTTCCCGGACTGTCTACGAGCAGTACTTC
-,few,TRBV7-2,TRBJ2-7,CASSFRAEQYF,TGTGCCAGCAGCTTTAGAGCCGAGCAGTACTTC
TRBD1,-,TRBV6-2/TRBV6-3,TRBJ1-2,CASSDRDRVSRGYTF,TGTGCCAGCAGTGATCGGGACAGGGTCTCTCGGGGCTACACCTTC
-,-,TRBV11-3,TRBJ2-7,CASSRSSWTVSYEQYF,TGTGCCAGCAGCCGGAGTTCATGGACAGTCTCCTACGAGCAGTACTTC
-,-,TRBV4-1,TRBJ1-1,CASSQGGLGTEAFF,TGCGCCAGCAGCCAAGGCGGGTTGGGCACTGAAGCTTTCTTT
-,-,TRBV20-1,TRBJ2-3,CSAIVVDTQYF,TGCAGTGCTATAGTGGTGGATACGCAGTATTTT
-,-,TRBV10-3,TRBJ1-1,CAISGGRNTEAFF,TGTGCCATCAGCGGGGGTAGGAACACTGAAGCTTTCTTT
TRBD1,once,TRBV20-1,TRBJ1-1,CSARDRTEAFF,TGCAGTGCTAGGGACAGGACCGAAGCTTTCTTT
-,-,TRBV28,TRBJ1-1,CASRKKGGENTEAFF,TGTGCCAGCAGGAAAAAAGGGGGGGAGAACACTGAAGCTTTCTTT
-,-,TRBV19,TRBJ1-2,CASSIGQGYLYGYTF,TGTGCCAGTAGTATCGGCCAGGGATATCTCTATGGCTACACCTTC
-,-,TRBV19,TRBJ2-6,CATSVVSVSGANVLTF,TGTGCCACCTCGGTAGTTTCCGTCTCTGGGGCCAACGTCCTGACTTTC
-,-,TRBV6-1,TRBJ1-1,CASSDPRVPEAFF,TGTGCCAGCAGTGACCCCAGGGTTCCTGAAGCTTTCTTT